This record concerns one TCR beta chain sequence. The sample is drawn from a study of CD8 T cells in Susac syndrome. Overall study: Patients with Susac syndrome were therapy-naive, on corticosteroids, or on intravenous immunoglobulin alone at the time that blood was drawn.

Germline assignment: CDR1 SGHTA and CDR2 FQGTGA. This CDR3 is 13 amino acids long. Between the trimmed V and J ends, which lost 9 bases and 5 bases, there was a span of 14 bases. Random hexamers primed reverse transcription of about 0.45 to 1 ug RNA. Via MiXCR, TCRdb re-called the immunoSEQ multiplex PCR reads, giving one row per CDR3 protein. The sample carries about 130,000 distinct CDR3 sequences, over 90% recorded once. The source material was CD8+ T cells from PBMCs. The chain links TRBV7-3 to TRBJ2-1; maybe TRBD1 (6 bases). This clonotype was sampled from a human donor with Susac syndrome. For the CDR3, the DNA is TGTGCCAGTGTTGGACAGCCCCACAATGAGCAGTTCTTC. Encoded protein: CASVGQPHNEQFF.